The 22 T cell receptor beta chains listed next were all sequenced from one sample in a study of blood T cell repertoires in COVID-19. Libraries were prepared by immunoSEQ multiplex PCR; TCRdb keeps only in-frame clonotypes and omits some of them. The sample contains roughly 260,000 clones, more than 85% of which appear only once. The sample consisted of peripheral blood. Source of these receptors: a person aged 18 to 35 with COVID-19, enrolled during active disease.

V is TRBV6-5 and J is TRBJ2-2; 7 positions match TRBD1. CDR1 and CDR2 from the germline V gene are MNHEY and SVGAGI. The ends lost 5 bases at V and 9 bases at J; junction bases unmatched: 12. CDR3 length: 15 amino acids. The CDR3 nucleotides are TGTGCCAGCAGTCCCTACAGGGGTGGGGCCAGGGAGCTGTTTTTT. Translated, it gives CASSPYRGGARELFF.

The chain joins TRBV18 to TRBJ1-3; no clear D. The CDR3 has 14 amino acids. Trimming took 7 bases from V and 0 from J, leaving 10 bases between them. The V gene's germline CDR1 is KGHSH and CDR2 LQKENI. The CDR3 reads CASLQSSSGNTIYF. The CDR3 DNA is TGTGCCAGCTTACAGTCGAGCTCTGGAAACACCATATATTTT.

This clone was detected once. The rearrangement uses TRBV5-1 and TRBJ2-5; tentative D call: TRBD2 (6 bases). Trimming took off 4 bases at V and 5 bases at J, with 15 bases between the two ends. Germline V lookup: CDR1 SGHRS, CDR2 YFSETQ. The CDR3 has 14 residues. DNA for the CDR3: TGCGCCAGCAGCCAGGTCGGCCTAGCGGAGACCCAGTACTTC. Translation: CASSQVGLAETQYF.

The V gene is TRBV10-3, the J gene TRBJ1-1, with D perhaps TRBD1 (5 bases). Trimming stripped 11 bases from V and 0 bases from J, with 19 bases between. Germline CDR1 and CDR2: ENHRY and SYGVKD. This CDR3 region has 15 residues. The CDR3 region has the DNA TGTGCCTCACGAGTCGGGGGGATGATGAACACTGAAGCTTTCTTT. This encodes CASRVGGMMNTEAFF.

This clone was seen just once. This CDR3 reads CSASGGDSRGETQYF. In DNA, the CDR3 is TGCAGTGCTAGTGGCGGGGACAGTCGGGGAGAGACCCAGTACTTC. This chain links TRBV20-1 with TRBJ2-5; possibly TRBD1 for D (7 bases). The CDR3 runs 15 residues. The ends were cut back, 3 bases at V and 4 bases at J, with 18 bases in the middle. The V gene's germline CDR1 is DFQATT and CDR2 SNEGSKA (reference sequence).

This clone was counted between two and nine times. One end of the junction is discordant with germline, which a read error may explain. The chain joins TRBV7-7 to TRBJ1-4, with TRBD1 matching 7 bases. The CDR3 extends over 15 amino acids. Germline CDR1 and CDR2: SSHAT and FNYEAQ (reference sequence). The CDR3 sequence is CASSQGAGGNEKLFF. CDR3 nucleotides: TGTGCTAGCAGCCAAGGGGCAGGGGGAAATGAAAAACTGTTTTTT.

The chain is built from TRBV24-1 and TRBJ2-1, with a weak D call TRBD1 (6 bases). The CDR3 is made up of 15 amino acids. Germline V gives CDR1 KGHDR, CDR2 SFDVKD. Trimming took 5 bases from V and 0 from J, leaving 10 bases between them. The CDR3 loop reads CATSGGTTSYNEQFF. The CDR3 DNA sequence: TGTGCCACCAGTGGGGGGACAACCTCCTACAATGAGCAGTTCTTC.

This rearrangement joins TRBV7-2 to TRBJ2-7; 11 positions match TRBD1. Germline-derived CDR1 and CDR2 are SGHTA and FQGNSA. CDR3 length equals 15 residues. Germline trimming cut 2 bases from V and 6 bases from J; bases unmatched to any gene: 6. The DNA of the CDR3 is TGTGCCAGCAGCTTAATAGGGACAGGGGGGAGCGAGCAGTACTTC. This codes for CASSLIGTGGSEQYF.

The chain carries TRBV5-6 and TRBJ2-7, with 11 bases aligning to TRBD2. With 4 bases clipped from V and 6 bases from J, the junction kept 12 bases outside the gene matches. The CDR3 is made up of 16 amino acids. The V gene's germline CDR1 is SGHDT and CDR2 YYEEEE. CDR3 DNA: TGTGCCAGCAGCATTGGGTCTCGTGGACTAGCGGGCGAGCAGTACTTC. Encoded protein: CASSIGSRGLAGEQYF.

V gene TRBV29-1 combines with J gene TRBJ2-6; no clear D gene. The germline V gene encodes CDR1 SQVTM and CDR2 ANQGSEA. This CDR3 spans 16 amino acids. V lost 4 bases and J 0 bases, leaving 13 bases between the germline ends. The CDR3 is CSVVVLGDSGANVLTF. CDR3 DNA: TGCAGCGTTGTGGTACTTGGTGACTCTGGGGCCAACGTCCTGACTTTC.

The V call is TRBV5-8, the J call TRBJ2-7; the match to TRBD2 covers 12 bases. V lost 4 bases and J lost 3; bases outside the gene matches: 11. The CDR3 runs 17 residues. Germline V gives CDR1 SGHTS, CDR2 YDEGEE. The CDR3 DNA sequence: TGTGCCAGCAGCCGCCGGAGACTAGCGGGAGTTGACTACGAGCAGTACTTC. This gives the protein CASSRRRLAGVDYEQYF.

The V and J genes are TRBV24-1 and TRBJ1-5; the D gene is possibly TRBD1 (5 bases). Between the trimmed V and J ends, which lost 6 bases and 1 base, there was a span of 12 bases. The CDR3 has 15 amino acids. Germline CDR1 is KGHDR and CDR2 is SFDVKD. The CDR3 bases are TGTGCCACCAGTCCCGCTGGGGGGAGCAATCAGCCCCAGCATTTT. Residues: CATSPAGGSNQPQHF.

This chain uses TRBV28 with TRBJ1-1; 12 bases fit TRBD1. The CDR3 has 15 amino acids. CDR1 is MDHEN, CDR2 SYDVKM, per germline. The V and J ends lost 6 bases and 2 bases, in that order; junction bases with no gene match: 4. The DNA of the CDR3 is TGTGCCAGCAGCGGGGACAGGGGGCGAAACACTGAAGCTTTCTTT. This sequence encodes CASSGDRGRNTEAFF.

The rearrangement joins TRBV5-1 to TRBJ2-2; 7 nucleotides align to TRBD2. Losses at the gene ends were 0 bases for V and 3 bases for J; bases not matched to a gene: 5. CDR1 is SGHRS and CDR2 is YFSETQ in the germline V gene. The CDR3 extends over 16 amino acids. The CDR3 region has the DNA TGCGCCAGCAGCTTGGGCCTAGCGGAACACACCGGGGAGCTGTTTTTT. Translated, it gives CASSLGLAEHTGELFF.

This clone was detected only once. The V call is TRBV19, the J call TRBJ1-2; unclear D gene. The CDR3 covers 13 residues. The germline V and J ends were trimmed by 6 bases and 5 bases, with 13 bases remaining between them. In germline, CDR1 is LNHDA, CDR2 SQIVND (reference sequence). The CDR3 sequence: CASRKPAGYGYTF. DNA for the CDR3: TGTGCCAGTAGAAAACCCGCAGGATATGGCTACACCTTC.

This chain joins TRBV28 and TRBJ2-2; 8 bases line up with TRBD1. Germline V gene data show CDR1 as MDHEN and CDR2 as SYDVKM. The trim removed 4 bases at V and 2 bases at J, leaving 3 bases unmatched. The CDR3 consists of 15 residues. The CDR3 here is CASSSGGANTGELFF. The CDR3 DNA sequence: TGTGCCAGCAGTTCAGGGGGCGCAAACACCGGGGAGCTGTTTTTT.

V and J are TRBV4-1 and TRBJ2-2; 8 positions agree with TRBD2. V was clipped by 4 bases and J by 0 bases; unmatched bases: 7. CDR3 length equals 17 residues. In germline, CDR1 is MGHRA, CDR2 YSYEKL. CDR3 bases: TGCGCCAGCAGCCGAACTCTAGCGGGTTCGAACACCGGGGAGCTGTTTTTT. This sequence encodes CASSRTLAGSNTGELFF.

The chain employs TRBV7-9 and TRBJ1-1; 7 positions agree with TRBD1. The ends lost 5 bases at V and 10 bases at J; junction bases unmatched: 10. CDR1 SEHNR and CDR2 FQNEAQ come from the germline V gene (reference sequence). The CDR3 is 13 residues long. The CDR3 here is CASSLLQQGRAFF. As DNA, the CDR3 is TGTGCCAGCAGCCTCCTACAACAGGGGAGAGCTTTCTTT. Supplemented by reference TRBV7-9 and TRBJ1-1, the full variable domain reads DTGVSQNPRHKITKRGQNVTFRCDPISEHNRLYWYRQTLGQGPEFLTYFQNEAQLEKSRLLSDRFSAERPKGSFSTLEIQRTEQGDSAMYLCASSLLQQGRAFFGQGTRLTVV.

The chain employs TRBV6-5 and TRBJ2-7; TRBD2 agrees at 13 bases. The V segment lost 6 bases and the J segment 3 bases; nucleotides outside the gene matches: 5. The CDR3 has 15 amino acids. Per germline, CDR1 MNHEY and CDR2 SVGAGI. The CDR3 DNA is TGTGCCAGCAGGGAGGGACTAGCGGGAATCTACGAGCAGTACTTC. Amino acids: CASREGLAGIYEQYF.

This clone was counted once. The CDR3 DNA sequence: TGTGCCACCAGTGATCCCGGGACAGAGTCAACCGGGGAGCTGTTTTTT. Amino acid sequence: CATSDPGTESTGELFF. The chain uses TRBV24-1 and TRBJ2-2; 7 positions match TRBD1. With 3 bases clipped from V and 5 bases from J, the junction kept 8 bases outside the gene matches. The CDR3 extends over 16 amino acids. Germline V gene data show CDR1 as KGHDR and CDR2 as SFDVKD.

The V call is TRBV7-3, the J call TRBJ2-2; D may be TRBD1 (6 bases). CDR1 is SGHTA and CDR2 is FQGTGA in the germline V gene. The CDR3 has 15 residues. V was clipped by 5 bases and J by 0 bases, with 10 bases between them. The chain's CDR3 is CASSTDRTNTGELFF. CDR3 sequence (DNA): TGTGCCAGCAGCACCGACAGGACGAACACCGGGGAGCTGTTTTTT.

This clone is a singleton in its sample. The chain couples TRBV19 to TRBJ2-5; D unclear. CDR1 is LNHDA and CDR2 is SQIVND in the germline V gene (reference sequence). V dropped 5 bases and J dropped 3 bases, with 10 bases sitting between them. CDR3 length: 13 residues. The CDR3 DNA follows: TGTGCCAGTAGTCTGAACCCTAAAGAGACCCAGTACTTC. Its translation: CASSLNPKETQYF.